This TCR beta chain was sequenced in a study of shared clonotypes between healthy human individuals. Study-level results: Sequencing depth was expected to influence donor clonotype sharing. Generation of non-shared clonotypes was less probable than generation of clonotypes shared by all four donors. Despite large depth, rarefaction showed incomplete sorted-subset sequencing.

The investigators split CD4+ cells into a CD45RA+ naive subset and a CD45RA-negative memory subset. Concerning this clone: No antigen is known for it.

TCRdb's copy holds only in-frame clones and misses some; the assay was immunoSEQ multiplex PCR. The sample includes over 1.5 million clones, 98% of them seen just once. Germline V gene sequence: CDR1 SGHNT, CDR2 YYREEE (reference sequence). This CDR3 has 15 residues. V trimming: 4 bases; J trimming: 0 bases; junction bases outside the gene matches: 6. Sequencing used naive CD4+ T cells sorted from blood. Sample subset: CD45RA+ positively selected. The TCR comes from a man in his thirties or forties in good health. This chain uses TRBV5-4 with TRBJ2-7, with 8 nucleotides matching TRBD2. DNA for the CDR3: TGTGCCAGCAGCAACGGACTAGCTTCCTCCTACGAGCAGTACTTC. Translation: CASSNGLASSYEQYF.